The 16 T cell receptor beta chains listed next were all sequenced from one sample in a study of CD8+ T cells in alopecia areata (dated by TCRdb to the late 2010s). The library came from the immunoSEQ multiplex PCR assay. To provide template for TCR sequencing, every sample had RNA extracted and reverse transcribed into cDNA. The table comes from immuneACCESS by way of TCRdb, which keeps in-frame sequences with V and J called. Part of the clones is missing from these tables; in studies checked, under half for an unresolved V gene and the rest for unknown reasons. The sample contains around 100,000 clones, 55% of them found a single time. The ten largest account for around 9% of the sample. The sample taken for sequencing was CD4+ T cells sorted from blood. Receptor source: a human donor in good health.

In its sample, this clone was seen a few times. The CDR3 sequence: CSVSLPVAKVPYGYTF. In nucleotides, the CDR3 is TGCAGCGTATCCCTTCCGGTAGCTAAGGTTCCCTATGGCTACACCTTC. The chain has TRBV29-1 and TRBJ1-2, with D unclear. V was pared by 6 bases and J by 4 bases, with 24 bases between. Germline values: CDR1 SQVTM, CDR2 ANQGSEA. This CDR3 is 16 amino acids long.

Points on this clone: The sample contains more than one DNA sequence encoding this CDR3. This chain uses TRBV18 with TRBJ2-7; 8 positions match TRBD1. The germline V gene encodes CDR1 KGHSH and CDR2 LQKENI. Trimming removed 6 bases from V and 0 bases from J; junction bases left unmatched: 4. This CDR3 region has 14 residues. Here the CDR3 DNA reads TGTGCCAGCTCGCCAGGGACAGGCTCCTACGAGCAGTACTTC. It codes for CASSPGTGSYEQYF. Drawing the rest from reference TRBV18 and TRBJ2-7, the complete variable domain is NAGVMQNPRHLVRRRGQEARLRCSPMKGHSHVYWYRQLPEEGLKFMVYLQKENIIDESGMPKERFSAEFPKEGPSILRIQQVVRGDSAAYFCASSPGTGSYEQYFGPGTRLTVT.

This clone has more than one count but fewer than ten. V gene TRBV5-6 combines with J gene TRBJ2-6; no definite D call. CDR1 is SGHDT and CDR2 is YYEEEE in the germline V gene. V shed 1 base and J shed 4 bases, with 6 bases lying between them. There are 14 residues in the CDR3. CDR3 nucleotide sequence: TGTGCCAGCAGCTTGCGATCCGGGGCCAACGTCCTGACTTTC. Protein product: CASSLRSGANVLTF.

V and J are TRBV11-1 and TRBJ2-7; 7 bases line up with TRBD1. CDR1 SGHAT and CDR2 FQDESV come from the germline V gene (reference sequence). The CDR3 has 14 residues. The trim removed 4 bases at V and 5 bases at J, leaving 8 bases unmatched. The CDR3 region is CASSSTTGPHEQYF. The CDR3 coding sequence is TGTGCCAGCAGCTCTACGACAGGGCCCCACGAGCAGTACTTC.

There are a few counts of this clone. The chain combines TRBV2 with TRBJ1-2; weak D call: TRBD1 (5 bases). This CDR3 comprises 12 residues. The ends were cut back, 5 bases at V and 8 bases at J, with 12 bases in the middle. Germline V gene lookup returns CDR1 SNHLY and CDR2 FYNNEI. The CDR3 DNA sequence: TGTGCCAGCAGTCCCCGGGGGAGCGGCTACACCTTC. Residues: CASSPRGSGYTF.

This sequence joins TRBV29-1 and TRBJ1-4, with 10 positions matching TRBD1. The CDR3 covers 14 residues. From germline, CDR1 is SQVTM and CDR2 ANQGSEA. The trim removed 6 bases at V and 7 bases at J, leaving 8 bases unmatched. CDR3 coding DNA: TGCAGCGTGGGACAGGGGTTACGAGGTGAAAAACTGTTTTTT. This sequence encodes CSVGQGLRGEKLFF.

Here the CDR3 reads CASSHELLTGELFF. In DNA, the CDR3 is TGTGCCAGCAGCCACGAGCTCCTCACCGGGGAGCTGTTTTTT. The chain employs TRBV7-9 and TRBJ2-2; D is undetermined. Trimming took off 5 bases at V and 4 bases at J, with 11 bases between the two ends. The CDR3 length is 14 residues. CDR1 and CDR2 from the germline V gene are SEHNR and FQNEAQ (reference sequence). Supplemented by reference TRBV7-9 and TRBJ2-2, the full variable domain reads DTGVSQNPRHKITKRGQNVTFRCDPISEHNRLYWYRQTLGQGPEFLTYFQNEAQLEKSRLLSDRFSAERPKGSFSTLEIQRTEQGDSAMYLCASSHELLTGELFFGEGSRLTVL.

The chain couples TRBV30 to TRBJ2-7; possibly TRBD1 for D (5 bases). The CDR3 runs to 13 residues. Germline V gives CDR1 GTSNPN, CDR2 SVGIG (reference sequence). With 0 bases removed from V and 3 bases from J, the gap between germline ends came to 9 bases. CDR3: CAWSVQGGYEQYF. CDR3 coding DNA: TGTGCCTGGAGTGTCCAGGGCGGCTACGAGCAGTACTTC.

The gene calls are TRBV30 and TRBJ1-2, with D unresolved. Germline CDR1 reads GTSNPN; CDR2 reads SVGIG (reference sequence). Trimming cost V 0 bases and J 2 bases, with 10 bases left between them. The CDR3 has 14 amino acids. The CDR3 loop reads CAWSVLGRNYGYTF. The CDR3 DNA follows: TGTGCCTGGAGTGTACTGGGGAGAAACTATGGCTACACCTTC.

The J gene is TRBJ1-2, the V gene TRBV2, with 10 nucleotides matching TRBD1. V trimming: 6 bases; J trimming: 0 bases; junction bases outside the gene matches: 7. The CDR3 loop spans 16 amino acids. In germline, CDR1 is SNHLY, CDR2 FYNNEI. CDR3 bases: TGTGCCAGCAGCCTAGGGACAGGGGCAGCTAACTATGGCTACACCTTC. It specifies CASSLGTGAANYGYTF.

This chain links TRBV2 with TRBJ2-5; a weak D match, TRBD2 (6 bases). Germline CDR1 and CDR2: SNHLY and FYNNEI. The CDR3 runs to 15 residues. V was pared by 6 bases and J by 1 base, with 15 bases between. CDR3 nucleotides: TGTGCCAGCAGCTTCGGGGCGGGGACCCAAGAGACCCAGTACTTC. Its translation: CASSFGAGTQETQYF.

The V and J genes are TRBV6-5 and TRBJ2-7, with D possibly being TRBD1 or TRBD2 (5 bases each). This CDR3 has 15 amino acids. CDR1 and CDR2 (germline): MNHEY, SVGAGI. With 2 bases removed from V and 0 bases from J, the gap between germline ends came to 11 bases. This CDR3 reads CASSYEGSRSYEQYF. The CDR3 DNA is TGTGCCAGCAGTTACGAGGGGTCCCGCTCCTACGAGCAGTACTTC.

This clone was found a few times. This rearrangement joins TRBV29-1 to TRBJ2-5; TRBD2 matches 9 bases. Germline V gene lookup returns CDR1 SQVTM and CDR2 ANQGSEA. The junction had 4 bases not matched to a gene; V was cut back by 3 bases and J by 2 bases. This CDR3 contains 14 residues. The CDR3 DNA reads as TGCAGCGTTGACGCGGGGGGGACACAAGAGACCCAGTACTTC. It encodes CSVDAGGTQETQYF.

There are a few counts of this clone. The CDR3 DNA sequence: TGCAGCGTTGAAAGCACTAGCGGGGGTGACATTCAGTACTTC. This codes for CSVESTSGGDIQYF. J is TRBJ2-4 and V is TRBV29-1, with TRBD2 matching 11 bases. CDR1 is SQVTM and CDR2 is ANQGSEA in the germline V gene. The J segment lost 8 bases and the V segment lost 2 bases, leaving 5 bases of the junction unmatched. The CDR3 is made up of 14 amino acids.

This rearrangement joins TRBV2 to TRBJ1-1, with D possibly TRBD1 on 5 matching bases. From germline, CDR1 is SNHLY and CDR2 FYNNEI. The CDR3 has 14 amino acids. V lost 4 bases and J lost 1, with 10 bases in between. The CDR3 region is CASSVGGTNTEAFF. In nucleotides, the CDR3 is TGTGCCAGCAGTGTAGGCGGGACGAACACTGAAGCTTTCTTT.

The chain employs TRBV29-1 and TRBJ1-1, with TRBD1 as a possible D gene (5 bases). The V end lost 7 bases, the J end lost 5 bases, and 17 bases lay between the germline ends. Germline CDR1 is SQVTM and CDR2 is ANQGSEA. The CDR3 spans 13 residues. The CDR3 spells CSGKRQRDTEAFF. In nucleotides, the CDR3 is TGCAGCGGGAAGAGACAGAGGGATACTGAAGCTTTCTTT. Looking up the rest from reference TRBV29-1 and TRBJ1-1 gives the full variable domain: SAVISQKPSRDICQRGTSLTIQCQVDSQVTMMFWYRQQPGQSLTLIATANQGSEATYESGFVIDKFPISRPNLTFSTLTVSNMSPEDSSIYLCSGKRQRDTEAFFGQGTRLTVV.